This record covers a single T cell receptor (beta chain). The data derive from a study of PD-1 blockade in classical Hodgkin lymphoma. The time point denotes: cycle 4 day 1 (C4D1), after six to seven weeks of nivolumab. Each patient relapsed following autologous stem cell transplantation, and prior brentuximab vedotin exposure differed. Sequencing used immunoSEQ multiplex PCR; TCRdb keeps in-frame clones, though not all of them. The sample yields 100,000 or so clones, about 92% seen once. From germline, CDR1 is LNHDA and CDR2 SQIVND (reference sequence). The CDR3 runs to 14 residues. Trimming stripped 4 bases from V and 0 bases from J, with 8 bases between.

The sequenced sample was peripheral blood mononuclear cells (PBMCs), obtained before the fourth cycle of nivolumab. This TCR came from a human donor with classical Hodgkin lymphoma. The genes are TRBV19 and TRBJ2-3, with D perhaps matching TRBD2 (6 bases). The chain's CDR3 is CASSRRGSTDTQYF. CDR3 bases: TGTGCCAGTAGTAGGCGGGGTAGCACAGATACGCAGTATTTT.